The TCR beta chain described here comes from a study of blood T cell repertoires in COVID-19 (dated by TCRdb to the early 2020s). Regarding the study in general: Samples covering the acute and convalescent phases of COVID-19 were provided by collaborators in the United States, Italy and Spain. The samples were drawn from two sources: the first 160 participants of the ongoing ImmuneRACE study, and 1,000 to 1,500 subjects contributed by 6 global collaborators. HLA class I and class II types, where available, came from metadata supplied by the sample provider rather than from assay-based typing. Deeply sampled blood TCRbeta repertoires from subjects exposed to, actively infected with, or recovered from COVID-19 were included in the dataset. The repertoires were released in a freely available public database intended as a resource for research on the immune response to SARS-CoV-2. The prospective study material was composed of cDNA or gDNA derived from T cells, B-cell-depleted T cells, or PBMCs. The sample metadata nearly always contained a de-identified subject ID, COVID-19 status, age in years and sex.

Whole blood was collected in K2EDTA tubes by collaborating institutions according to the institutions' own protocols. For TCRbeta analysis, collaborators shipped samples in one of three forms: frozen whole blood, isolated PBMCs, or DNA extracted from either of those sample types. TCRbeta CDR3 regions were amplified from genomic DNA using the immunoSEQ Assay, a bias-controlled multiplex PCR. The source study handled its data this way. The number of nucleated cells in each sample was estimated from the amplification of reference gene primers within the assay. To quantify the absolute abundance of each unique TCRbeta CDR3 rearrangement, sequence reads were collapsed and filtered. Productive Simpson clonality was computed per sample as the square root of Simpson's diversity index over productive rearrangements. This immuneACCESS table, as held by TCRdb, lists in-frame sequences with V and J called but not all clones. Of the missing ones, under half trace to an unresolved V gene in checked studies; the others have no known cause. V and J calls plus clone size are reproduced from that table; the DNA served to infer D and trimming. The sample table contains roughly 20,000 clones; only one count was recorded for 80% of them. The biggest ten clones account for about 13% of the sample.

This clone was seen a single time. No cognate antigen has been identified for it. Nothing much larger sits one base from this clone, and base qualities are not available. V drops 3 bases and J drops 0 bases, leaving 12 bases in between. Including the terminal cysteine and phenylalanine, the CDR3 comprises 16 residues. The entry retains the CDR3 DNA only, 48 bases that are in frame from base 1. The germline V gene (reference sequence) supplies CDR1 LGHDT and CDR2 YNNKEL. General study outcomes and caveats: How much clinical and demographic metadata was included differed by source and by participant, and the metadata was provided uncurated.

Rearrangement joined TRBV3-1 (or the pseudogene TRBV3-2) to TRBJ2-1; possibly the D gene is TRBD2, per 6 matching bases. The source of this sequence is a man between 60 and 75 years old with active COVID-19. Sequencing input: peripheral blood. The DNA sequence is given as TGTGCCAGCAGCCAGGTGACTAGGGGCTCCTACAATGAGCAGTTCTTC. It translates to CASSQVTRGSYNEQFF.